This T cell receptor beta chain was identified in a study of cytomegalovirus exposure and HLA in healthy donors. Overall study context: According to later analysis, the same platform produced the 120 or so validation and under 700 first-cohort repertoires.

V was clipped by 0 bases and J by 8 bases, with 12 bases between them. This CDR3 spans 14 amino acids. The germline V gene has CDR1 SGHRS and CDR2 YFSETQ. Profiled with immunoSEQ multiplex PCR; TCRdb holds only in-frame clones, not every one. Of fewer than 250,000 clones listed, roughly 88% were seen once; the top ten hold about 1.6%. Donors came from a validation cohort of some 130 subjects, distinct from the first 666-subject cohort. The chain employs TRBV5-1 and TRBJ2-1; tentative D call: TRBD2 (5 bases). The sample comprised PBMCs. The clonotype comes from a woman aged 18-29 years in good health and CMV-seronegative. The CDR3 sequence: CASSLVGVRDEQFF. CDR3 DNA sequence: TGCGCCAGCAGCTTGGTTGGGGTGCGGGATGAGCAGTTCTTC.